This TCR beta chain stems from a study of Graves' ophthalmopathy and Graves' hyperthyroidism. General study results and limits: Forecasting of ophthalmopathy progression by the model achieved almost 71% sensitivity and 72.22% specificity. Blood also contained most of the expanded thyroid clonotypes above 0.001 frequency.

This clonotype occurred a few times. Its antigen is not known. The germline gene is not matched at one end of the junction; a read error may be the cause. TCR beta CDR3 amplification used RNA transcripts. HTBI-primed first-round RT-PCR preceded second-round multiplex PCR. In TCRdb, the multiplex PCR reads were re-called with MiXCR into one record per CDR3 protein. The profile shows over a million distinct CDR3 sequences, roughly two fifths of them singletons. Hyperthyroidism patients were newly diagnosed, ill under 2 months, and aged 18 to 65 years. Patients were excluded if they had other autoimmune diseases or uncontrolled infections, and likewise if pregnancy or lactation applied. The sequence was collected from an adult man with Graves' hyperthyroidism. Sequencing was carried out using peripheral blood or thyroid tissue (not recorded which).

DNA of the CDR3: TGTGCTAGCAGCCCACTCCAGGGTTCACGGCAGCCCCAGCATTTT. Its protein product is CASSPLQGSRQPQHF. V and J are TRBV7-7 and TRBJ1-5, with a weak D call TRBD1 (5 bases). Germline CDR1 is SSHAT and CDR2 is FNYEAQ (reference sequence). This CDR3 spans 15 amino acids.